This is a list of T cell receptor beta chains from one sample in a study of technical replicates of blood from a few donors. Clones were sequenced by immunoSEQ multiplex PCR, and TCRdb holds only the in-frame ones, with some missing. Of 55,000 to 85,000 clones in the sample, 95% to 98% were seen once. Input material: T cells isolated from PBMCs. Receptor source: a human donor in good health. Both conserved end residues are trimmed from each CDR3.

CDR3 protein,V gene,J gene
ASSLQAGMNTGELF,TRBV11-3,TRBJ2-2
ASSEHPGQGQETQY,TRBV25-1,TRBJ2-5
ASSLGRAGGNEQY,TRBV5-1,TRBJ2-7
AWAEEVTEAF,TRBV30,TRBJ1-1
ATSSRTDYYGYT,TRBV15,TRBJ1-2
ATLRGQGQPQH,TRBV10-3,TRBJ1-5
ASSPAQETQY,TRBV18,TRBJ2-5
ATQSGGRYNEQF,TRBV10-3,TRBJ2-1
ASSMNRGGPYGYT,TRBV27,TRBJ1-2
ASASLQVNYGYT,TRBV6-6,TRBJ1-2
ASSIFGTGRKPQH,TRBV19,TRBJ1-5
ASSLFLGSYGYT,TRBV7-8,TRBJ1-2
ASSLEAGRRGLEQF,TRBV7-9,TRBJ2-1
ASSLGGDGYT,TRBV7-3,TRBJ1-2
ASSQDGRRPLDTQY,TRBV4-2,TRBJ2-3
AWSVYYGGQGYNTEAF,TRBV30,TRBJ1-1
ASSISWTSGIGTQY,TRBV19,TRBJ2-3
ASGLIASGSTNTDTQY,TRBV12-5,TRBJ2-3
ASSLREKNIQY,TRBV6-5,TRBJ2-4
SVESSGSLDTQY,TRBV29-1,TRBJ2-3
ASSLSSGGYT,TRBV28,TRBJ1-2
AWSGEQGVGAF,TRBV30,TRBJ1-1
ASSTRTGGVFYGYT,TRBV7-8,TRBJ1-2
ASSFPLNSGRAGYEQY,TRBV28,TRBJ2-7
ASSSGQARGEAF,TRBV5-1,TRBJ1-1
ASSQILSRGRSYNEQF,TRBV4-3,TRBJ2-1
ASTLAQVNQPQH,TRBV6-6,TRBJ1-5